This T cell receptor beta chain was retrieved from a study of blood T cell repertoires in COVID-19 (dated by TCRdb to about 2020). For the wider study: The collaborator samples originated in the United States, Italy and Spain and spanned the acute and convalescent phases of COVID-19. The sample metadata nearly always contained a de-identified subject ID, COVID-19 status, age in years and sex. The samples were drawn from the first 160 participants of the ongoing ImmuneRACE study and from over a thousand subjects provided by 6 global collaborators. Where available, HLA class I and class II types were obtained from metadata supplied by the sample provider rather than from assay-based typing. The dataset comprised deeply sampled blood TCRbeta repertoires from subjects exposed to, actively infected with, or recovered from COVID-19. The repertoires were made available in a free public database intended to serve as a resource for research on the immune response to SARS-CoV-2. The prospective study material was composed of cDNA or gDNA derived from T cells, B-cell-depleted T cells, or PBMCs.

A remark on this clone: The target of this receptor is not known. Per-base quality was not reported, and no clone a single base away is much larger than it.

Participants in the prospective study were aged roughly 18 to 90 years, lived in some 24 United States geographic areas, and enrolled through a virtual design. Cohort assignment in the prospective study relied on participant-reported clinical history from a screening survey and a study questionnaire. Recovered participants in ImmuneRACE Cohort 3 were defined by two consecutive negative NP/OP PCR tests, clearance by a healthcare professional, or resolution of symptoms. In the prospective study, mobile phlebotomists collected whole blood, serum and a nasopharyngeal or oropharyngeal swab from each participant. Participants in the prospective study had the option to provide additional blood draws and questionnaires over an approximately two-month period. Blood samples from the prospective study were shipped frozen or at room temperature prior to DNA extraction. TCRbeta CDR3 regions were amplified from genomic DNA using the immunoSEQ Assay, a bias-controlled multiplex PCR. As for how the authors treated the data: Nucleated cell counts per sample were estimated from amplification of reference gene primers within the assay. Sequence reads were collapsed and filtered to measure the absolute abundance of every unique TCRbeta CDR3 rearrangement. Productive Simpson clonality was computed per sample as the square root of Simpson's diversity index over productive rearrangements. The immuneACCESS repertoire file appears here via TCRdb, limited to in-frame rearrangements. These files lack a portion of the clones; in checked studies, under half of the deficit traces to unresolved V genes, and the cause of the others is not known. The V and J calls and clone size come from that table; D and trimming were worked out from the DNA. The sample includes under 200,000 clones, with around 80% observed a single time. The ten most abundant clones make up less than 4% of the sample.

The paper as a whole reports these results and caveats: Clinical and demographic metadata were provided uncurated, with the amount varying by source and participant.

From the cysteine up to the phenylalanine, the CDR3 has a length of 12 residues. Kept here is only the CDR3 DNA, which spans 36 bases and is read in frame from base 1. Deletion took 5 bases off V and 3 bases off J, with a span of 7 bases between the germline ends. From a lookup of the germline V gene, CDR1 and CDR2 are MNHEY and SVGEGT. The chain links TRBV6-2 or TRBV6-3 with TRBJ1-1; possibly the D gene is TRBD1, per 5 matching bases. Sequences were obtained from PBMCs or T cells enriched from blood (not recorded which). This receptor was obtained from a woman between 55 and 75 years old who had recovered from COVID-19. The CDR3: CASSPGHTEAFF. The bases are TGTGCCAGCAGTCCAGGGCACACTGAAGCTTTCTTT.